These 29 T cell receptor beta chains originate from one sample sequenced in a study of response to subunit inactivated influenza vaccine. TCRdb reprocessed the RT-PCR reads with MiXCR, giving one entry per CDR3 protein. The profile shows 500,000 to 600,000 distinct CDR3 sequences, 10% to 15% of them singletons. This specimen was PBMCs from blood, taken about 40 days after vaccination. The origin of the receptors is a man in his fifties or sixties who received an inactivated influenza vaccine.

V is TRBV11-1 and J is TRBJ2-2; weak D call: TRBD1 (5 bases). The CDR3 runs 15 residues. The V gene lost 6 bases and the J gene lost 0 bases, with 11 bases spanning the gap. Germline lookup yields CDR1 SGHAT and CDR2 FQDESV (reference sequence). DNA for the CDR3: TGTGCCAGCAGTACAGGAAACCCGAACACCGGGGAGCTGTTTTTT. It specifies CASSTGNPNTGELFF.

This clonotype turned up a few times. The chain combines TRBV5-1 with TRBJ1-4; D not resolved. V was trimmed by 1 base and J by 2 bases, leaving 12 bases between them. The CDR3 spans 16 residues. The germline gives CDR1 SGHRS, CDR2 YFSETQ. CDR3 sequence reads: CASSLSGGATNEKLFF. The CDR3 DNA reads TGCGCCAGCAGCTTGTCAGGTGGAGCGACTAATGAAAAACTGTTTTTT.

The sample holds a few counts of this clonotype. The genes are TRBV9 and TRBJ2-1, with TRBD2 identical over 9 bases. This CDR3 has 14 amino acids. V dropped 5 bases and J dropped 5; count of bases not matched to a gene: 5. The germline gives CDR1 SGDLS, CDR2 YYNGEE. CDR3 nucleotide sequence: TGTGCCAGCAGAGGTAGCGGGAGCCACAATGAGCAGTTCTTC. It yields the protein CASRGSGSHNEQFF.

This clonotype was seen at least ten times. The gene calls are TRBV11-2 and TRBJ2-1; D remains ambiguous. Trimming took off 3 bases at V and 6 bases at J, with 6 bases between the two ends. From germline, CDR1 is SGHAT and CDR2 FQNNGV. The CDR3 runs 12 residues. The CDR3, as DNA: TGTGCCAGCAGCTTTGGCCTCAATGAGCAGTTCTTC. It encodes CASSFGLNEQFF.

In its sample, this clonotype was seen a few times. This chain joins TRBV12-3 or TRBV12-4 and TRBJ1-2; a possible D gene is TRBD1 (5 bases). The CDR3 contains 13 residues. V was pared by 7 bases and J by 7 bases, with 16 bases between. The CDR3 loop reads CASTRQGFGGYTF. CDR3 bases: TGTGCCAGCACTCGTCAGGGATTTGGTGGCTACACCTTC.

In its sample, this clonotype was seen a few times. V is TRBV24-1 and J is TRBJ2-1; tentative D call: TRBD1 (6 bases). V dropped 0 bases and J dropped 0 bases, with 8 bases sitting between them. The CDR3 consists of 16 residues. Germline CDR1 and CDR2: KGHDR and SFDVKD. The DNA for the CDR3 is TGTGCCACCAGTGATTTGGGACAGAGCTCCTACAATGAGCAGTTCTTC. Translated, it gives CATSDLGQSSYNEQFF.

This clonotype has a count of ten or more. The V and J genes are TRBV20-1 and TRBJ2-7; the match to TRBD1 covers 11 bases. Germline lookup yields CDR1 DFQATT and CDR2 SNEGSKA (reference sequence). The CDR3 is 14 amino acids. After removal of 6 bases from V and 4 bases from J, the junction contained 8 bases not matched to a gene. For the CDR3, the DNA is TGCAGTGCCAAGGCGGGGGACAGGGGGTACGAGCAGTACTTC. Encoded protein: CSAKAGDRGYEQYF.

This clonotype was seen a few times. The CDR3 spells CASSVLADPNEKLFF. Written as DNA, the CDR3 is TGTGCCAGCAGCGTACTGGCAGATCCTAATGAAAAACTGTTTTTT. The gene calls are TRBV9 and TRBJ1-4; no clear D gene. Germline loops: CDR1 SGDLS, CDR2 YYNGEE. There are 15 residues in the CDR3. The V and J ends lost 1 base and 3 bases respectively, with 10 bases between them.

There are a few counts of this clonotype. The CDR3 region is CASKDRPNYGYTF. The CDR3, as DNA: TGTGCCAGCAAGGACAGGCCTAACTATGGCTACACCTTC. The J gene is TRBJ1-2, the V gene TRBV6-1; 7 positions agree with TRBD1. V shed 7 bases and J 0 bases; nucleotides not matched to a gene: 2. Germline-derived CDR1 and CDR2 are MNHNS and SASEGT. CDR3 size: 13 residues.

This clonotype was observed at least ten times. The V call is TRBV5-1, the J call TRBJ2-7, with a weak D call TRBD1 (6 bases). The CDR3 length is 15 residues. Germline-derived CDR1 and CDR2 are SGHRS and YFSETQ. V lost 0 bases and J lost 9, with 19 bases in between. In nucleotides, the CDR3 is TGCGCCAGCAGCTTGGAGGCAGGGGCTGGGTTCGGGCAGTACTTC. It encodes CASSLEAGAGFGQYF.

V and J are TRBV7-9 and TRBJ2-2; 7 positions match TRBD1. This CDR3 has 16 amino acids. V trimming: 1 base; J trimming: 2 bases; junction bases outside the gene matches: 4. The germline CDR1 and CDR2 sequences are SEHNR and FQNEAQ (reference sequence). The CDR3, as DNA: TGTGCCAGCAGCTTAGGTGAAGGGGGCAACACCGGGGAGCTGTTTTTT. Translation: CASSLGEGGNTGELFF.

This clonotype was recorded many times. The rearrangement links TRBV5-1 to TRBJ2-5; TRBD1 agrees at 9 bases. Germline CDR1 is SGHRS and CDR2 is YFSETQ. The CDR3 spans 16 residues. After removal of 0 bases from V and 5 bases from J, the junction contained 8 bases not matched to a gene. CDR3 protein: CASSLDGQGLYETQYF. The CDR3 nucleotides read TGCGCCAGCAGCTTGGATGGACAGGGGCTTTACGAGACCCAGTACTTC.

This clonotype was seen a handful of times. The chain's CDR3 is CASSSRDRGFEKLFF. The CDR3, as DNA: TGTGCCAGCAGCTCCCGGGACAGGGGATTTGAAAAACTGTTTTTT. The V and J genes are TRBV7-9 and TRBJ1-4; 10 bases are a match to TRBD1. Germline values: CDR1 SEHNR, CDR2 FQNEAQ (reference sequence). Germline trimming cut 4 bases from V and 7 bases from J; bases unmatched to any gene: 6. The CDR3 totals 15 residues.

The CDR3 sequence: CASSFDSKNIQYF. CDR3 sequence (DNA): TGTGCCAGCAGTTTCGACAGCAAAAACATTCAGTACTTC. The chain links TRBV12-3 or TRBV12-4 to TRBJ2-4, with D tentatively TRBD1 (5 bases). Trimming stripped 3 bases from V and 3 bases from J, with 6 bases between. CDR3 length: 13 residues.

The V and J genes are TRBV5-1 and TRBJ2-5; 8 bases are shared with TRBD1. The ends lost 4 bases at V and 4 bases at J; junction bases unmatched: 9. The CDR3 is 15 residues long. The germline gives CDR1 SGHRS, CDR2 YFSETQ. CDR3 region: CASSGGQGQGETQYF. In DNA, the CDR3 is TGCGCCAGCAGCGGAGGACAGGGACAAGGAGAGACCCAGTACTTC.

This clonotype has a handful of counts. The chain uses TRBV15 and TRBJ1-5; D is undetermined. The length of the CDR3 is 13 residues. Germline lookup yields CDR1 LNHNV and CDR2 YYDKDF (reference sequence). V was cut by 3 bases and J by 5 bases, with 8 bases left in between. CDR3 in amino acids: CATSRSGHQPQHF. CDR3 nucleotides: TGTGCCACCAGCAGGAGTGGACATCAGCCCCAGCATTTT.

This clonotype was detected only a few times. V usage is TRBV12-3 or TRBV12-4 and J usage is TRBJ1-6, with D unclear. The CDR3 extends over 12 amino acids. Trimming took off 3 bases at V and 10 bases at J, with 7 bases between the two ends. CDR3: CASSFSGSPLHF. The CDR3 bases are TGTGCCAGCAGTTTTTCGGGATCACCCCTCCACTTT.

This clonotype was recorded many times. V and J are TRBV20-1 and TRBJ2-7, with 8 bases matching TRBD1. V trimming: 5 bases; J trimming: 8 bases; junction bases outside the gene matches: 11. CDR3 length: 13 amino acids. Germline V gene data show CDR1 as DFQATT and CDR2 as SNEGSKA (reference sequence). CDR3 residues: CSAFGQGISQQYF. In nucleotides, the CDR3 is TGCAGTGCTTTCGGACAGGGTATTTCCCAGCAGTACTTC.

The gene calls are TRBV7-6 and TRBJ2-4; perhaps TRBD1 as D (5 bases). This CDR3 has 14 amino acids. V was cut by 3 bases and J by 8 bases, with 14 bases left in between. The germline V gene encodes CDR1 SGHVS and CDR2 FNYEAQ. The CDR3 loop is CASSFGGAVDIQYF. The DNA for the CDR3 is TGTGCCAGCAGCTTCGGTGGGGCAGTTGACATTCAGTACTTC.

The CDR3 DNA is TGCAGTGCTAGAGATCCTGGGGGGAGCTCCTACGAGCAGTACTTC. It is translated as CSARDPGGSSYEQYF. V is TRBV20-1 and J is TRBJ2-7, with TRBD2 as a possible D gene (6 bases). V lost 0 bases to trimming and J lost 0 bases, with 12 bases between them. The germline V gene encodes CDR1 DFQATT and CDR2 SNEGSKA (reference sequence). The CDR3 covers 15 residues.

The rearrangement links TRBV20-1 to TRBJ2-3; D could derive from TRBD1 or TRBD2 (5 bases each). The germline V gene encodes CDR1 DFQATT and CDR2 SNEGSKA (reference sequence). V lost 6 bases and J lost 2, with 9 bases in between. The CDR3 consists of 12 residues. In nucleotides, the CDR3 is TGCAGTGCAACCGGGGCCACAGATACGCAGTATTTT. Translated, it gives CSATGATDTQYF.

There are many counts of this clonotype. The J gene is TRBJ2-2, the V gene TRBV6-6; D is unresolved. The CDR3 runs to 13 residues. V was pared by 6 bases and J by 4 bases, with 9 bases between. Looked up from germline, CDR1 is MNHNY and CDR2 is SVGAGI (reference sequence). The CDR3: CASRAGSTGELFF. The DNA for the CDR3 is TGTGCCAGCAGGGCAGGATCCACCGGGGAGCTGTTTTTT.

This clonotype was seen only a few times. The V and J genes are TRBV7-2 and TRBJ2-5; the D gene could be TRBD1 or TRBD2 (5 bases each). There are 14 residues in the CDR3. The V end lost 2 bases, the J end lost 7 bases, and 14 bases lay between the germline ends. The germline V gene has CDR1 SGHTA and CDR2 FQGNSA. In nucleotides, the CDR3 is TGTGCCAGCAGCTTACAGGGACCTCCAGGGACCCAGTACTTC. It translates to CASSLQGPPGTQYF. The entire variable domain, with the rest obtained from reference TRBV7-2 and TRBJ2-5, is as follows: GAGVSQSPSNKVTEKGKDVELRCDPISGHTALYWYRQSLGQGLEFLIYFQGNSAPDKSGLPSDRFSAERTGGSVSTLTIQRTQQEDSAVYLCASSLQGPPGTQYFGPGTRLLVL.

CDR3 nucleotides: TGTGCCAGCAGCTTCGCGGGGGTCTCCTACAATGAGCAGTTCTTC. Protein sequence: CASSFAGVSYNEQFF. V usage is TRBV7-2 and J usage is TRBJ2-1; 7 nucleotides line up with TRBD2. Germline loops: CDR1 SGHTA, CDR2 FQGNSA. V gave up 3 bases and J gave up 0 bases; unmatched junction bases: 2. The CDR3 length is 15 residues.

This clonotype was counted at least ten times. The chain employs TRBV28 and TRBJ2-1; perhaps TRBD1 as D (6 bases). This CDR3 comprises 14 residues. The V end was cut by 8 bases, the J end by 4 bases, with 15 bases between. CDR1 is MDHEN, CDR2 SYDVKM, per germline. CDR3: CASSQGFIYNEQFF. CDR3 nucleotide sequence: TGTGCCAGCTCACAGGGATTTATATACAATGAGCAGTTCTTC.

This clonotype was observed a few times. The genes are TRBV7-9 and TRBJ2-5; no reliable D call. The CDR3 length is 15 residues. Between the trimmed V and J ends, which lost 5 bases and 1 base, there was a span of 14 bases. The germline CDR1 and CDR2 sequences are SEHNR and FQNEAQ (reference sequence). The CDR3 spells CASSLTATVQETQYF. DNA for the CDR3: TGTGCCAGCAGCCTCACAGCTACAGTCCAAGAGACCCAGTACTTC.

This clonotype has more than one count but fewer than ten. The V and J genes are TRBV7-9 and TRBJ2-7, with TRBD2 matching over 10 bases. The V and J ends lost 1 base and 2 bases, in that order; junction bases with no gene match: 8. In germline, CDR1 is SEHNR, CDR2 FQNEAQ (reference sequence). CDR3 size: 17 residues. CDR3 residues: CASSLVLAGEPTYEQYF. In DNA, the CDR3 is TGTGCCAGCAGCTTAGTGCTAGCGGGAGAACCCACCTACGAGCAGTACTTC.

This clonotype was seen a few times. V and J are TRBV20-1 and TRBJ2-1, with 11 bases fitting TRBD2. The CDR3 is 14 residues long. V gave up 5 bases and J gave up 3 bases; unmatched junction bases: 3. Germline V gene lookup returns CDR1 DFQATT and CDR2 SNEGSKA (reference sequence). The CDR3 DNA follows: TGCAGTGCTCAGGGGACTAGCGGCTACAATGAGCAGTTCTTC. Amino acids: CSAQGTSGYNEQFF.

This clonotype was seen a few times. The J gene is TRBJ2-6, the V gene TRBV6-5; D is ambiguous. Trimming stripped 2 bases from V and 4 bases from J, with 9 bases between. From germline, CDR1 is MNHEY and CDR2 SVGAGI. This CDR3 spans 15 amino acids. In DNA form, the CDR3 reads TGTGCCAGCAGTTACGGCGGTGTGGGGGCCAACGTCCTGACTTTC. Protein: CASSYGGVGANVLTF.